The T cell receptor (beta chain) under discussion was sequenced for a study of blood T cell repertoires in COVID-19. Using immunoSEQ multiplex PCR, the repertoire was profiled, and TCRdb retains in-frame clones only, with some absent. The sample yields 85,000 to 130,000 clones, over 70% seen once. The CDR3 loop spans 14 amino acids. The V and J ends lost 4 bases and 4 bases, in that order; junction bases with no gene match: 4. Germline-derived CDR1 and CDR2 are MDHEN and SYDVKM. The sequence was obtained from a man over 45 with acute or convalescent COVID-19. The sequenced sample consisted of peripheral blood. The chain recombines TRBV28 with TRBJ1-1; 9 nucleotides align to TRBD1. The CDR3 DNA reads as TGTGCCAGCAGTTCCACGGACAGGGGCACTGAAGCTTTCTTT. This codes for CASSSTDRGTEAFF.